These 24 T cell receptor beta chains were sequenced from one sample in a study of cytomegalovirus exposure and HLA in healthy donors. This PCR relied on a set of 60 Vbeta primers and 13 Jbeta primers. The protocol was immunoSEQ multiplex PCR, while the TCRdb copy is restricted to in-frame clones and leaves out a portion. Of some 180,000 clones listed, approximately 90% are singletons. The sample taken for sequencing was PBMCs. Receptors originate from a boy younger than 10 in good health and CMV-seronegative.

The genes are TRBV4-2 and TRBJ2-3; 9 bases fit TRBD2. With V trimmed by 0 bases and J by 1 base, 5 bases remained unmatched. The CDR3 spans 17 residues. Germline CDR1 and CDR2: LGHNA and YNFKEQ. CDR3 DNA: TGTGCCAGCAGCCAAGAGGGTGCGGGGGGGCGCACAGATACGCAGTATTTT. It codes for CASSQEGAGGRTDTQYF.

The rearrangement uses TRBV29-1 and TRBJ2-4, with 8 positions matching TRBD1. Germline CDR1 is SQVTM and CDR2 is ANQGSEA. V lost 4 bases to trimming and J lost 0 bases; unmatched junction nucleotides: 11. This CDR3 comprises 17 residues. In nucleotides, the CDR3 is TGCAGCGTTGTCGGCCAGGGGGCTACACTAGCCAAAAACATTCAGTACTTC. Translation: CSVVGQGATLAKNIQYF. Filled out from reference TRBV29-1 and TRBJ2-4, the complete variable domain reads SAVISQKPSRDICQRGTSLTIQCQVDSQVTMMFWYRQQPGQSLTLIATANQGSEATYESGFVIDKFPISRPNLTFSTLTVSNMSPEDSSIYLCSVVGQGATLAKNIQYFGAGTRLSVL.

This clone appeared once. The chain joins TRBV5-4 to TRBJ2-7; D ambiguous. The germline V gene has CDR1 SGHNT and CDR2 YYREEE (reference sequence). CDR3 length: 14 amino acids. The V gene lost 3 bases and the J gene lost 7 bases, with 17 bases spanning the gap. Written as DNA, the CDR3 is TGTGCCAGCAGCTCCCGTGACGGAGCTTTGGAGCAGTACTTC. Translation gives CASSSRDGALEQYF.

The chain couples TRBV9 to TRBJ1-1; D call uncertain. Trimming left V 0 bases short and J 0 bases short, with 9 bases between. The CDR3 loop spans 15 amino acids. In germline, CDR1 is SGDLS, CDR2 YYNGEE. The CDR3 sequence: CASSVAGSMNTEAFF. In nucleotides, the CDR3 is TGTGCCAGCAGCGTAGCAGGTTCTATGAACACTGAAGCTTTCTTT. Looking up the rest from reference TRBV9 and TRBJ1-1 gives the full variable domain: DSGVTQTPKHLITATGQRVTLRCSPRSGDLSVYWYQQSLDQGLQFLIQYYNGEERAKGNILERFSAQQFPDLHSELNLSSLELGDSALYFCASSVAGSMNTEAFFGQGTRLTVV.

A remark on this clone: The germline gene is not matched at one end of the junction; a read error may be the cause. The rearrangement uses TRBV15 and TRBJ2-1; D may be TRBD2 (6 bases). Germline V lookup: CDR1 LNHNV, CDR2 YYDKDF (reference sequence). This CDR3 spans 14 amino acids. The CDR3 DNA sequence: TGTGCCACCAGTCCCGGGCTGCGGGGCAATGAGCGGTTCTTC. This encodes CATSPGLRGNERFF. The variable domain in full, completed from reference TRBV15 and TRBJ2-1, reads DAMVIQNPRYQVTQFGKPVTLSCSQTLNHNVMYWYQQKSSQAPKLLFHYYDKDFNNEADTPDNFQSRRPNTSFCFLDIRSPGLGDTAMYLCATSPGLRGNERFFGPGTRLTVL.

The chain employs TRBV4-2 and TRBJ2-2; D remains ambiguous. The germline V gene encodes CDR1 LGHNA and CDR2 YNFKEQ. The CDR3 sequence is 12 residues long. V was trimmed by 0 bases and J by 8 bases, leaving 4 bases between them. In DNA, the CDR3 is TGTGCCAGCAGCCAAGAGTCTGGGGAGCTGTTTTTT. It translates to CASSQESGELFF.

V usage is TRBV28 and J usage is TRBJ1-5; 8 positions match TRBD1. The V gene's germline CDR1 is MDHEN and CDR2 SYDVKM. The CDR3 loop spans 15 amino acids. Trimming at V came to 9 bases and at J to 5 bases, leaving 12 bases not matched to a gene. The CDR3, as DNA: TGTGCCAGTCGATCACCGACAGGGGACGATCAGCCCCAGCATTTT. Protein: CASRSPTGDDQPQHF. The variable domain in full, completed from reference TRBV28 and TRBJ1-5, reads DVKVTQSSRYLVKRTGEKVFLECVQDMDHENMFWYRQDPGLGLRLIYFSYDVKMKEKGDIPEGYSVSREKKERFSLILESASTNQTSMYLCASRSPTGDDQPQHFGDGTRLSIL.

V gene TRBV11-3 combines with J gene TRBJ2-3; 14 bases match TRBD2. With 5 bases clipped from V and 3 bases from J, the junction kept 10 bases outside the gene matches. The CDR3 covers 18 residues. Germline assignment: CDR1 SGHNT and CDR2 YENEEA. CDR3 region: CASSARTSGRWGTDTQYF. The CDR3 DNA reads as TGTGCCAGCAGCGCCCGGACTAGCGGGAGGTGGGGAACAGATACGCAGTATTTT. The full variable domain, its missing parts supplied by reference TRBV11-3 and TRBJ2-3, is EAGVVQSPRYKIIEKKQPVAFWCNPISGHNTLYWYLQNLGQGPELLIRYENEEAVDDSQLPKDRFSAERLKGVDSTLKIQPAELGDSAVYLCASSARTSGRWGTDTQYFGPGTRLTVL.

The rearrangement joins TRBV4-2 to TRBJ2-5, with TRBD2 matching over 7 bases. The J call is in doubt because the DNA end fits TRBJ2-7 better. The CDR3 runs to 15 residues. The V gene's germline CDR1 is LGHNA and CDR2 YNFKEQ. The CDR3 loop reads CASSQEGRGAYEQYF. The CDR3 DNA reads as TGTGCCAGCAGCCAAGAGGGCCGGGGGGCCTACGAGCAGTACTTC.

The genes are TRBV6-5 and TRBJ1-5; D is undetermined. V lost 3 bases, J lost 6 bases, and 18 bases lay in between. The length of the CDR3 is 16 residues. Germline values: CDR1 MNHEY, CDR2 SVGAGI. The chain's CDR3 is CASSYFPETSGQPQHF. The DNA for the CDR3 is TGTGCCAGCAGTTATTTCCCCGAGACCTCGGGTCAGCCCCAGCATTTT.

The rearrangement joins TRBV6-5 to TRBJ1-1; 8 bases line up with TRBD1. V lost 4 bases to trimming and J lost 8 bases; unmatched junction nucleotides: 12. The CDR3 is 15 residues long. The V gene's germline CDR1 is MNHEY and CDR2 SVGAGI. The CDR3 nucleotides are TGTGCCAGCAGTTGGATTCAGGGGGCTATATCCGAAGCTTTCTTT. Residues: CASSWIQGAISEAFF.

This clone occurred a few times. V usage is TRBV10-2 and J usage is TRBJ2-2; no definite D call. V was cut by 6 bases and J by 4 bases, with 6 bases left in between. CDR1 and CDR2 (germline): WSHSY, SAAADI. The length of the CDR3 is 12 residues. This chain's CDR3 is CASSPSTGELFF. The CDR3 coding sequence is TGCGCCAGCAGCCCCAGCACCGGGGAGCTGTTTTTT.

The chain links TRBV7-9 to TRBJ2-3, with 8 bases fitting TRBD2. CDR3 length: 16 residues. Germline V gene data show CDR1 as SEHNR and CDR2 as FQNEAQ (reference sequence). Losses at the gene ends were 3 bases for V and 0 bases for J; bases not matched to a gene: 5. Written as DNA, the CDR3 is TGTGCCAGCAGCTTTAGGCTAGCGGGCAGCACAGATACGCAGTATTTT. This sequence encodes CASSFRLAGSTDTQYF.

The chain is built from TRBV7-9 and TRBJ2-2, with D uncertain. CDR3 size: 14 residues. Trimming stripped 5 bases from V and 2 bases from J, with 9 bases between. Germline CDR1 reads SEHNR; CDR2 reads FQNEAQ (reference sequence). CDR3 coding DNA: TGTGCCAGCAGCCAGGCCCCTAACACCGGGGAGCTGTTTTTT. Translating it yields CASSQAPNTGELFF. Together with reference TRBV7-9 and TRBJ2-2, the CDR3 gives the full variable domain: DTGVSQNPRHKITKRGQNVTFRCDPISEHNRLYWYRQTLGQGPEFLTYFQNEAQLEKSRLLSDRFSAERPKGSFSTLEIQRTEQGDSAMYLCASSQAPNTGELFFGEGSRLTVL.

V gene TRBV4-1 combines with J gene TRBJ1-4; D call uncertain. Germline values: CDR1 MGHRA, CDR2 YSYEKL. The CDR3 consists of 16 residues. V was pared by 6 bases and J by 0 bases, with 14 bases between. The CDR3 DNA follows: TGCGCCAGCAGACCGAGGGTCGGAGCAACTAATGAAAAACTGTTTTTT. It specifies CASRPRVGATNEKLFF.

V is TRBV4-2 and J is TRBJ2-1; 7 bases are a match to TRBD2. V was pared by 0 bases and J by 6 bases, with 11 bases of the junction left unmatched. Germline loops: CDR1 LGHNA, CDR2 YNFKEQ. This CDR3 is built from 17 residues. The CDR3 DNA is TGTGCCAGCAGCCAAGATACGGGCGGGAGTACGCTCAATGAGCAGTTCTTC. Translating it yields CASSQDTGGSTLNEQFF.

The genes are TRBV27 and TRBJ1-2; the match to TRBD1 covers 9 bases. This CDR3 is built from 14 residues. V lost 7 bases, J lost 4 bases, and 7 bases stayed unmatched. CDR1 is MNHEY, CDR2 SMNVEV, per germline (reference sequence). The chain's CDR3 is CASKNRGLSYGYTF. The DNA for the CDR3 is TGTGCCAGCAAAAACAGGGGGCTGAGCTATGGCTACACCTTC.

The chain joins TRBV15 to TRBJ2-2, with a possible D match to TRBD1 (6 bases). The CDR3 consists of 15 residues. The V end was cut by 0 bases, the J end by 3 bases, with 8 bases between. Germline assignment: CDR1 LNHNV and CDR2 YYDKDF (reference sequence). DNA of the CDR3: TGTGCCACCAGCAGAGAACAGGGATACACCGGGGAGCTGTTTTTT. It yields the protein CATSREQGYTGELFF. The variable domain in full, completed from reference TRBV15 and TRBJ2-2, reads DAMVIQNPRYQVTQFGKPVTLSCSQTLNHNVMYWYQQKSSQAPKLLFHYYDKDFNNEADTPDNFQSRRPNTSFCFLDIRSPGLGDTAMYLCATSREQGYTGELFFGEGSRLTVL.

V and J are TRBV10-2 and TRBJ2-2, with 7 bases lining up with TRBD1. The CDR3 is 15 residues long. The trim removed 8 bases at V and 6 bases at J, leaving 12 bases unmatched. CDR1 WSHSY and CDR2 SAAADI come from the germline V gene. CDR3 sequence (DNA): TGCGCCAGCTATGGACAGGTCCTTGGGCCCGGGGAGCTGTTTTTT. It encodes CASYGQVLGPGELFF.

The V and J genes are TRBV11-3 and TRBJ2-1; 8 nucleotides line up with TRBD2. This CDR3 region has 16 residues. Germline V CDR1 and CDR2: SGHNT, YENEEA. The V and J ends lost 2 bases and 12 bases, in that order; junction bases with no gene match: 15. In DNA form, the CDR3 reads TGTGCCAGCAGCTTAAGAGATGAGGCGGGAGGAAACGCGCAGTTCTTC. Encoded protein: CASSLRDEAGGNAQFF.

V and J are TRBV5-1 and TRBJ2-5; TRBD1 matches at 7 bases. The CDR3 extends over 15 amino acids. V was pared by 3 bases and J by 1 base, with 6 bases of the junction left unmatched. Germline assignment: CDR1 SGHRS and CDR2 YFSETQ. The CDR3 DNA follows: TGCGCCAGCAGCTCAACGAACAGGGGCCAAGAGACCCAGTACTTC. Translation: CASSSTNRGQETQYF.

CDR3 protein: CASRDRGNTEAFF. The CDR3 DNA is TGTGCCAGCAGAGACAGGGGTAACACTGAAGCTTTCTTT. The chain links TRBV28 to TRBJ1-1, with TRBD1 identical over 8 bases. Per germline, CDR1 MDHEN and CDR2 SYDVKM. This CDR3 is built from 13 residues. J gave up 2 bases and V 6 bases, and 2 bases lay outside the gene matches.

V gene TRBV6-1 combines with J gene TRBJ1-1; D is undetermined. CDR3 size: 16 residues. Germline values: CDR1 MNHNS, CDR2 SASEGT. The germline V and J ends were trimmed by 0 bases and 5 bases, with 16 bases remaining between them. In nucleotides, the CDR3 is TGTGCCAGCAGTGAAGCGGGCGTCGGACTGATGACTGAAGCTTTCTTT. This gives the protein CASSEAGVGLMTEAFF.

This chain uses TRBV25-1 with TRBJ2-7, with 10 nucleotides matching TRBD1. V lost 5 bases to trimming and J lost 9 bases; unmatched junction nucleotides: 13. Germline lookup yields CDR1 MGHDK and CDR2 SYGVNS. The CDR3 sequence is 15 residues long. The CDR3 reads CASSPQIGTGVGQYF. The DNA of the CDR3 is TGTGCCAGCAGTCCCCAAATCGGGACAGGGGTCGGGCAGTACTTC.